This entry concerns a single TCR beta chain. Its target is not known. Measured with immunoSEQ multiplex PCR; TCRdb has only the in-frame clones, and not every one. Among 20,000 to 25,000 clones listed, approximately 81% were seen once. The sample originates from a study of OX40 agonist ivuxolimab in advanced cancers. Study-wide context: Of mixed ages from about 23 to 90 and averaging approximately 60 years, the group was 65% to 85% male. Study-level points and caveats: At 0.1 to 3.0 mg/kg, CD4+ and CD8+ blood T cells expanded clonally by week 6. In general, CD8+ T cells held more expanded clones than CD4+ did, on average.

This CDR3 is 17 amino acids long. The V segment lost 5 bases and the J segment 2 bases; nucleotides outside the gene matches: 8. Germline assignment: CDR1 MDHEN and CDR2 SYDVKM. This specimen was CD4+ or CD8+ T cells sorted from blood, taken in a trial of the OX40 agonist ivuxolimab. This sequence originates from an adult with an advanced solid tumor such as melanoma, head and neck, liver or kidney cancer. The rearrangement uses TRBV28 and TRBJ2-1; TRBD2 aligns across 11 bases. CDR3 in DNA: TGTGCCAGCAGTCTAACTAGCGGGAGCTCGCCCTACAATGAGCAGTTCTTC. Translated, it gives CASSLTSGSSPYNEQFF.